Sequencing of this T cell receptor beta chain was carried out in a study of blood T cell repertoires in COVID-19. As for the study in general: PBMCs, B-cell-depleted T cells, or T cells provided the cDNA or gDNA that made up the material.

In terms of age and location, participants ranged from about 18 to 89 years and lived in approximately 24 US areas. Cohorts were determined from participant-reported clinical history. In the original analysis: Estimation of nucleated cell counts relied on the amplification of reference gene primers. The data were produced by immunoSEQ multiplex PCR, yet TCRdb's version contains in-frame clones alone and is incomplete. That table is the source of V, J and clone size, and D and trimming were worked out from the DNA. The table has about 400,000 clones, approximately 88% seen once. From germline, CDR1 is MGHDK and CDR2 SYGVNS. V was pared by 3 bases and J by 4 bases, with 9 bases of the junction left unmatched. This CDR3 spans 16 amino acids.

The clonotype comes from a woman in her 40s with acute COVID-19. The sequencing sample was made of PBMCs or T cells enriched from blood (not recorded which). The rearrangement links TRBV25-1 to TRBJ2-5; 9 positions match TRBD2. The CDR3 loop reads CASSDQVAGARETQYF. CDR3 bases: TGTGCCAGCAGTGACCAGGTAGCGGGGGCACGAGAGACCCAGTACTTC.